The entry that follows covers one T cell receptor (beta chain) sequence. This clonotype has more than one count but fewer than ten. No antigen is known for it. No base quality information exists; no much larger clone differs at one position. The ophthalmopathy patients had moderately to severely active disease, with a Clinical Activity Score of 3 or higher, a NOSPECS grade of 4 or higher, and a disease duration of less than 3 months. Patients with other autoimmune diseases, uncontrolled infections, pregnancy or lactation were excluded from the study. Clinical symptoms, serum thyroxine, TRAb, thyroid ultrasound and orbital computed tomography were used for diagnosis. Using Ficoll-Paque density gradient centrifugation, PBMCs were isolated from about 9.4 ml of fresh peripheral blood. Total RNA was extracted using Trizol reagent, and RNA quality was checked on an Agilent 2100 Bioanalyzer. For repertoire sequencing, the TCR beta CDR3 regions were amplified from RNA transcripts. The first round was an RT-PCR using HTBI primers with the Qiagen OneStep RT-PCR kit, and this first round was followed by a second-round multiplex PCR, then size selection and purification. The libraries underwent paired-end sequencing with 100 bp reads on an Illumina HiSeq2000. Concerning the study's data processing: SOAPnuke was used to process the reads, throwing out any read that had adapters, had uncalled bases, had a mean Phred below 15, or lacked an exact constant-primer or identifier match. COPE v1.2.5 was used to merge the high-quality paired reads. Each unique nucleotide sequence was treated as a clonotype, and MiTCR v1.1 was used to align the clonotypes to the IMGT TRB V, D and J references. Analysis was restricted to V-J combinations with a frequency above 0.0001, which covered about 99% of repertoires. For each V-J combination, a TCR clonal expansion and chaos score was defined as F50 clonal expansion divided by the chaos observed in the TCRdist matrix. Features were reduced by Welch's t-statistics and random forest to approximately 13 V-J combinations, which fed a naive Bayes classifier. Thyroid-blood repertoire similarity was quantified with the Morisita-Horn index. The raw public reads went through TCRdb reprocessing: fastp at Q25, MiXCR clone calling, in-frame beta chains kept. Every entry covers one CDR3 protein and lists the most common genes and DNA from its rows. V and J calls and clone size were set by TCRdb, not the authors. This sample comprises over 45,000 distinct CDR3 sequences, around half of them detected only once. Jointly, the top ten make up about 24% of the sample.

The source of the sample is a study of Graves' ophthalmopathy and Graves' hyperthyroidism (dated by TCRdb to 2017 to 2018). With regard to the full study: Peripheral blood was collected at initial diagnosis, before any treatment. The study used TCR beta repertoire signatures to distinguish Graves' ophthalmopathy from Graves' hyperthyroidism and to predict progression to ophthalmopathy. In total, 135 blood samples were TCR-sequenced: roughly 45 ophthalmopathy, 80 or so hyperthyroidism and about 17 hyperthyroidism-to-ophthalmopathy patients. To explore V-J signatures distinguishing ophthalmopathy from hyperthyroidism, a discovery set of about a hundred patients (roughly 42 ophthalmopathy, 55 to 60 stable hyperthyroidism) was enrolled. The independent validation cohort included approximately 19 hyperthyroidism patients plus 17 patients who later progressed from hyperthyroidism to ophthalmopathy. In roughly 6 hyperthyroidism patients, the T-cell repertoires found in thyroid tissue were compared with those found in blood. Following sampling, methimazole starting at 30 mg daily was administered to hyperthyroidism patients, and high-dose intravenous methylprednisolone was administered to ophthalmopathy patients.

Overall study results and their limits: In validation, the model predicted ophthalmopathy progression with 55% to 71% sensitivity and approximately 78% specificity; eleven to twelve predicted patients were CT-confirmed with GO in a median of around 6 months. Most expanded thyroid clonotypes with a frequency above 0.001 also appeared in blood, which suggests that blood repertoires may reflect the immune response in the thyroid. The 13-signature model separated ophthalmopathy from stable hyperthyroidism with approximately 88% sensitivity and 81.08% specificity in cross-validation, and 80%/75% in the test set. No statistical method was used to predetermine the sample size, and group allocation was not hidden from the investigators.

This receptor was taken from an adult man with Graves' ophthalmopathy. Sequenced: peripheral blood.

Here the CDR3 is given as CASTQDRYNQPQHF. The sequence in DNA is TGTGCCAGCACGCAAGACAGATACAATCAGCCCCAGCATTTT. The chain employs TRBV12-3 or TRBV12-4 and TRBJ1-5, with TRBD1 tentatively as D gene (5 bases match). Including cysteine and phenylalanine, the CDR3 has 14 amino acids. Just CDR3 DNA is preserved here, 42 bases in frame from base 1. V and J lose 7 bases and 3 bases, and a span of 13 bases separates them.